This TCR beta chain comes out of a study of blood T cell repertoires in COVID-19. Study-level information: COVID-19 samples collected from the United States, Italy and Spain covered acute and convalescent phases. In each case, the material was cDNA or gDNA derived from T cells, B-cell-depleted T cells, or PBMCs.

Methods used by the authors: Amplification with reference gene primers provided the estimates of nucleated cell counts. Only in-frame clones appear in the TCRdb table, and some are missing; sequencing was by immunoSEQ multiplex PCR. V and J calls and clone size follow that table, whereas D and trimming were derived from the DNA. Among approximately 280,000 clones listed, roughly 90% were seen once. This clone was seen ten or more times. The sample was peripheral blood. This clonotype was sampled from a man in his fifties with acute or convalescent COVID-19.

The CDR3 bases are TGTGCCAGCAGCCCCCGACAGGGTTTGTCCTACAATGAGCAGTTCTTC. Amino acids: CASSPRQGLSYNEQFF. The gene calls are TRBV7-9 and TRBJ2-1; 7 bases agree with TRBD1. CDR3 size: 16 residues. Germline CDR1 reads SEHNR; CDR2 reads FQNEAQ (reference sequence). V gave up 5 bases and J gave up 1 base; unmatched junction bases: 8.